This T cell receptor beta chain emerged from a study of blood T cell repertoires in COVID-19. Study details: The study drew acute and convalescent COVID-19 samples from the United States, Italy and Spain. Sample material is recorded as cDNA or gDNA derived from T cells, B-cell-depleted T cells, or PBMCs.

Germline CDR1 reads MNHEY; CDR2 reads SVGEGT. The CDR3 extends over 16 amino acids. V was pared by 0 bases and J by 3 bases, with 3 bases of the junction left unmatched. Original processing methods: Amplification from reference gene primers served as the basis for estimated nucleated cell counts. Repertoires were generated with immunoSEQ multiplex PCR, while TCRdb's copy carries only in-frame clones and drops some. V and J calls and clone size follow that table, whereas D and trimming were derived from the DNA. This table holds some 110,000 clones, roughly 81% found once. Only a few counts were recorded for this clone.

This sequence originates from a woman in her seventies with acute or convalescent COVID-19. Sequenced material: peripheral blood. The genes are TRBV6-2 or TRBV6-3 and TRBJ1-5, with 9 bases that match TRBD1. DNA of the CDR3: TGTGCCAGCAGTTACTCCGGGACAGGGTACAATCAGCCCCAGCATTTT. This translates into CASSYSGTGYNQPQHF.